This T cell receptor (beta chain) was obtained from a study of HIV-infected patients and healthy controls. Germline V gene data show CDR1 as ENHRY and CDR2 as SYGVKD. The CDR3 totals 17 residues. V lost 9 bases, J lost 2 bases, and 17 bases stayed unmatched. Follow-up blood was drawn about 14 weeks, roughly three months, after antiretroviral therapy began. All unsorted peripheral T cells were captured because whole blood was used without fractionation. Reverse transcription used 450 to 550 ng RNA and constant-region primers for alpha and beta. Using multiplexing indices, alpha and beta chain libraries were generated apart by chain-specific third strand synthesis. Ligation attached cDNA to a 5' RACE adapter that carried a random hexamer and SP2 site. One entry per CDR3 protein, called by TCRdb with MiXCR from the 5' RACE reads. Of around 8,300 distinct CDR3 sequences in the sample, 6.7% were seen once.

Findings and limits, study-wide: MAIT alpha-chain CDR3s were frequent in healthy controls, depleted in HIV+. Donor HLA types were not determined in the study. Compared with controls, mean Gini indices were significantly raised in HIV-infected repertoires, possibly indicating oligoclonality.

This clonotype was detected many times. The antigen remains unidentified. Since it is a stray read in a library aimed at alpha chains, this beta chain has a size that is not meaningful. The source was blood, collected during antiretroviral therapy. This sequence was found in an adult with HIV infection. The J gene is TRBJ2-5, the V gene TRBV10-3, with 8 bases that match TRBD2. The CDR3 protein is CAISPLGSGVEQETQYF. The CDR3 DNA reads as TGTGCCATTTCTCCGTTGGGTAGCGGGGTCGAACAAGAGACCCAGTACTTC.